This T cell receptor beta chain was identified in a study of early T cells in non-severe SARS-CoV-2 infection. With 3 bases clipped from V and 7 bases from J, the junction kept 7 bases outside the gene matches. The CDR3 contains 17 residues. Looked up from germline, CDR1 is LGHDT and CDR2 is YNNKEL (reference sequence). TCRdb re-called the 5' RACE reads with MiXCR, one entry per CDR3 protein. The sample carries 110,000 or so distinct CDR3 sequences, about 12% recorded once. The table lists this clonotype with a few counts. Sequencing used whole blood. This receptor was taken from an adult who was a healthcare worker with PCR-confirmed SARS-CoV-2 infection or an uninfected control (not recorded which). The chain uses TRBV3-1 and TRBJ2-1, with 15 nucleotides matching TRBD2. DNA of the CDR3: TGTGCCAGCAGCCAGGGAGGGACTAGCGGGGGGACTAATGAGCAGTTCTTC. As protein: CASSQGGTSGGTNEQFF.